The TCR beta chain described here comes from a study of identical twins. Study results and caveats: With monozygotic twins, out-of-frame TCR alpha sharing exceeded what models estimated.

This clonotype was detected a few times. What it binds is not known. Unique molecular identifiers were in the cDNA, with template-switch universal primer binding. A single record per CDR3 protein comes from TCRdb applying MiXCR to the 5' RACE reads. The sample yields 450,000 to 500,000 distinct CDR3 sequences, more than 13% seen once. V trimming: 7 bases; J trimming: 6 bases; junction bases outside the gene matches: 12. Germline V gene lookup returns CDR1 SGHTA and CDR2 FQGNSA. This CDR3 comprises 15 residues. This sample also belongs to another study, concerning yellow fever vaccine responses in identical twins.

The sample consisted of CD4+ T cells sorted from blood. This rearrangement joins TRBV7-2 to TRBJ2-7; 10 bases agree with TRBD1. The receptor was isolated from a woman younger than 35 in good health. Written as DNA, the CDR3 is TGTGCCAGCACTCTTACCGGGACAGGGGTTGGCGAGCAGTACTTC. Protein: CASTLTGTGVGEQYF. The whole variable domain, filled in from reference TRBV7-2 and TRBJ2-7, reads GAGVSQSPSNKVTEKGKDVELRCDPISGHTALYWYRQSLGQGLEFLIYFQGNSAPDKSGLPSDRFSAERTGGSVSTLTIQRTQQEDSAVYLCASTLTGTGVGEQYFGPGTRLTVT.